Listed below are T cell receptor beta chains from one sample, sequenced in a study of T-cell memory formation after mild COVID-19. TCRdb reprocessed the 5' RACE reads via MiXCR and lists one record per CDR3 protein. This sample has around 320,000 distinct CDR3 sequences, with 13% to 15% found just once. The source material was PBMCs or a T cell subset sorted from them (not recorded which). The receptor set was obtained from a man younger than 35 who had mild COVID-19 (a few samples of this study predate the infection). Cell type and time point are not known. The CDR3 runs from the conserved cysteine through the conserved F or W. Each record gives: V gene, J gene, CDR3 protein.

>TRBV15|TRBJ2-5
CATSEKTGTSGQETQYF
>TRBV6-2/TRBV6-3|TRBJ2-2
CASSYPHRGAGELFF
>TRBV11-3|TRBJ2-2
CASSRGGNTGELFF
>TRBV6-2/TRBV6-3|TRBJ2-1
CASSPWKNEQFF
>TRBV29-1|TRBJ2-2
CSGSLAGGPGELFF
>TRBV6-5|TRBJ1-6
CASSYSGSLQSPLHF
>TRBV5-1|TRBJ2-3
CASSLAAETSTDTQYF
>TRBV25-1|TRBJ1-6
CASSGGSGSPLHF
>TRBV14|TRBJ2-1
CASSLNRDNEQFF
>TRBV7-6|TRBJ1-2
CASSLGGLGGYTF
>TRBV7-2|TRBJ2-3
CASSAADTQYF
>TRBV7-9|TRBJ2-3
CASSLVGGKTDTQYF
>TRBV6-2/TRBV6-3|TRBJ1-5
CASRTGGEIQPQHF
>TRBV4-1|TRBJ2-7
CASSQDLFGGSEQYF
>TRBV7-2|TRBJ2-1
CASSLIGLAGDEQFF
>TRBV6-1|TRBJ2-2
CASSGGLGTGELFF
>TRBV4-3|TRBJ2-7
CASSQGPTAYEQYF
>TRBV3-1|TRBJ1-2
CASSLQGRAGYTF
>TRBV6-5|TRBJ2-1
CASSYKRGAGESYNEQFF
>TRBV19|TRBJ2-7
CASSRTTGTGSYEQYF
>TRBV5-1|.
CASSPPDSGNIQYF
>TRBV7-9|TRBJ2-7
CASSLASHEQYF
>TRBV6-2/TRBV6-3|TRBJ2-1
CASSYTPVNEQFF
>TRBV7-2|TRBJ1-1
CASSFMRTEAFF
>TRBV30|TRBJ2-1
CAWGTGTGVVYEQFF
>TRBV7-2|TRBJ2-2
CASSLGRGNTGELFF
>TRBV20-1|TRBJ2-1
CSARAALGASYNEQFF
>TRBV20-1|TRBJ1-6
CSALRDRGFSYNSPLHF
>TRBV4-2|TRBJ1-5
CASSQDQGTNQPQHF
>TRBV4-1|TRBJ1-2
CASSQDWGGRSVGGYTF
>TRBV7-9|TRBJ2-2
CASSPRQAPNTGELFF
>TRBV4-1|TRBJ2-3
CASRPGDTDTQYF
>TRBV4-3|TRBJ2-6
CASSQEQVTGANVLTF
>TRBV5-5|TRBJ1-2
CASTISGSGYTF
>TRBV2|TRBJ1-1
CASMNLASGNTEAFF
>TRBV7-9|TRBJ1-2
CASSPGGRPNYGYTF
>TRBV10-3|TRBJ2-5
CAIRSSGGDETQYF
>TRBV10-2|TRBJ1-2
CASRTGQRLENYGYTF
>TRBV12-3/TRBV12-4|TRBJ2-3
CASSFTRGAADTQYF
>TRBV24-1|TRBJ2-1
CATSDGPQGYNEQFF
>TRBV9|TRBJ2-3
CASSVAPSADTQYF
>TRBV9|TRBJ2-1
CASSVGGGGFSSYNEQFF
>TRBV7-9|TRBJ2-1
CASSFTFGQFF
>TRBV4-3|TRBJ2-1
CASSRSPNSYNEQFF